The 17 T cell receptor beta chains given below trace back to one sample, sequenced in a study of T cell therapy after organ transplantation. Generated by immunoSEQ multiplex PCR, the TCRdb table keeps only in-frame clones and is missing some. The sample includes about 18,000 clones, around 82% of them seen just once. The time point is: 4-8 weeks after completion of therapy. For these receptors, no antigen is known. Material: CD8+ T cells from blood, obtained after autologous CMV-specific T cell therapy. The receptors shown here come from a human patient who had received a solid organ transplant and had CMV disease. Certain T cells may be donor cells from the graft.

This clone was seen a handful of times. The CDR3 DNA is TGTGCCAGCAGTGCGGGACAGGTCTACTTC. It specifies CASSAGQVYF. The chain is built from TRBV25-1 and TRBJ2-7; 8 nucleotides agree with TRBD1. The germline CDR1 and CDR2 sequences are MGHDK and SYGVNS. V trimming: 4 bases; J trimming: 13 bases; junction bases outside the gene matches: 3. The CDR3 is made up of 10 amino acids.

The J gene is TRBJ2-1, the V gene TRBV5-4, with D perhaps TRBD2 (5 bases). The V end lost 2 bases, the J end lost 3 bases, and 6 bases lay between the germline ends. Germline values: CDR1 SGHNT, CDR2 YYREEE (reference sequence). The CDR3 loop spans 13 amino acids. The CDR3 coding sequence is TGTGCCAGCAGCTTTGGACTCTACAATGAGCAGTTCTTC. It translates to CASSFGLYNEQFF.

This chain uses TRBV6-1 with TRBJ2-7; 11 bases match TRBD2. The CDR3 length is 15 residues. J was trimmed by 5 bases and V by 2 bases; bases with no gene match: 5. Germline-derived CDR1 and CDR2 are MNHNS and SASEGT. The CDR3 reads CASSESTSGSHEQYF. The CDR3 nucleotides read TGTGCCAGCAGTGAATCAACTAGCGGGAGCCACGAGCAGTACTTC.

This chain uses TRBV30 with TRBJ2-1; no firm D call. In germline, CDR1 is GTSNPN, CDR2 SVGIG (reference sequence). Trimming cost V 0 bases and J 5 bases, with 5 bases left between them. CDR3 length: 12 residues. CDR3 sequence: CAWSVFNNEQFF. The DNA of the CDR3 is TGTGCCTGGAGTGTATTCAACAATGAGCAGTTCTTC.

The rearrangement links TRBV11-2 to TRBJ2-5; tentatively, D is TRBD1 or TRBD2 (6 bases each). Trimming pared 1 base from V and 2 bases from J, leaving 17 bases between. CDR1 and CDR2 from the germline V gene are SGHAT and FQNNGV. The CDR3 sequence is 17 residues long. This CDR3 is CASSLGHGGTTQETQYF. The CDR3, as DNA: TGTGCCAGCAGCTTAGGTCACGGCGGGACAACACAAGAGACCCAGTACTTC.

The V and J genes are TRBV11-2 and TRBJ2-4; the D is unclear. The germline gives CDR1 SGHAT, CDR2 FQNNGV. Trimming removed 1 base from V and 8 bases from J, with 9 bases in between. This CDR3 is 13 amino acids long. In DNA, the CDR3 is TGTGCCAGCAGCTTAGCAGGACGTGACATTCAGTACTTC. Encoded protein: CASSLAGRDIQYF.

This chain connects TRBV7-9 to TRBJ2-7; 10 bases match TRBD2. Germline lookup yields CDR1 SEHNR and CDR2 FQNEAQ (reference sequence). Trimming cost V 11 bases and J 2 bases; bases outside gene matches: 6. The CDR3 spans 13 residues. The CDR3: CASGTSETYEQYF. Written as DNA, the CDR3 is TGTGCCTCGGGGACTAGCGAAACCTACGAGCAGTACTTC. Full variable domain (rest looked up from reference TRBV7-9 and TRBJ2-7): DTGVSQNPRHKITKRGQNVTFRCDPISEHNRLYWYRQTLGQGPEFLTYFQNEAQLEKSRLLSDRFSAERPKGSFSTLEIQRTEQGDSAMYLCASGTSETYEQYFGPGTRLTVT.

This rearrangement joins TRBV11-2 to TRBJ2-1, with D uncertain. CDR3 length: 13 amino acids. Trimming took off 5 bases at V and 4 bases at J, with 9 bases between the two ends. Germline CDR1 reads SGHAT; CDR2 reads FQNNGV. The CDR3 region is CASSPIMYNEQFF. DNA for the CDR3: TGTGCCAGCAGCCCGATAATGTACAATGAGCAGTTCTTC.

This clone has only one observation. The genes are TRBV7-8 and TRBJ2-1; TRBD2 matches 8 bases. This CDR3 contains 13 residues. V dropped 6 bases and J dropped 10; count of bases not matched to a gene: 8. Germline CDR1 reads SGHVS; CDR2 reads FQNEAQ. CDR3 sequence reads: CASRWLASGEQFF. DNA for the CDR3: TGTGCCAGCAGGTGGCTCGCTAGCGGGGAGCAGTTCTTC.

This clone has just a few counts. The chain carries TRBV5-1 and TRBJ1-1; possible D gene TRBD1, 5 bases. This CDR3 contains 13 residues. CDR1 and CDR2 (germline): SGHRS, YFSETQ. Trimming pared 6 bases from V and 5 bases from J, leaving 14 bases between. CDR3 DNA sequence: TGCGCCAGCAACCATGGGGGTTGGACTGAAGCTTTCTTT. Amino acid sequence: CASNHGGWTEAFF.

The chain couples TRBV7-9 to TRBJ1-1; the D is unclear. Trimming pared 8 bases from V and 3 bases from J, leaving 22 bases between. The CDR3 runs to 16 residues. Per the germline V gene, CDR1 is SEHNR and CDR2 is FQNEAQ (reference sequence). CDR3 loop: CASVTRNTNRDTEAFF. CDR3 nucleotides: TGTGCCAGCGTGACTCGTAACACAAACCGGGACACTGAAGCTTTCTTT.

This CDR3 is CASSSGIAGYTF. The CDR3 DNA reads as TGTGCCAGTAGTAGTGGGATTGCTGGCTACACCTTC. The chain uses TRBV19 and TRBJ1-2; unclear D gene. Trimming stripped 4 bases from V and 7 bases from J, with 10 bases between. The germline CDR1 and CDR2 sequences are LNHDA and SQIVND (reference sequence). The CDR3 sequence is 12 residues long.

The chain is built from TRBV2 and TRBJ2-3; 7 bases line up with TRBD1. J gave up 1 base and V 7 bases, and 5 bases lay outside the gene matches. This CDR3 contains 14 residues. CDR1 is SNHLY and CDR2 is FYNNEI in the germline V gene. CDR3 loop: CASNLGQGTDTQYF. The CDR3 coding sequence is TGTGCCAGCAACCTTGGACAGGGCACAGATACGCAGTATTTT.

The J gene is TRBJ2-5, the V gene TRBV4-1; 9 bases line up with TRBD1. The CDR3 has 15 amino acids. Germline loops: CDR1 MGHRA, CDR2 YSYEKL. After removal of 4 bases from V and 3 bases from J, the junction contained 6 bases not matched to a gene. CDR3 nucleotides: TGCGCCAGCAGCCGCACGACAGGGGGGAAAGAGACCCAGTACTTC. Its translation: CASSRTTGGKETQYF.

The chain carries TRBV7-3 and TRBJ2-7; 10 bases are a match to TRBD2. Trimming at V came to 5 bases and at J to 2 bases, leaving 6 bases not matched to a gene. CDR1 is SGHTA and CDR2 is FQGTGA in the germline V gene. The CDR3 has 15 amino acids. This CDR3 reads CASSLSGGAPYEQYF. The DNA of the CDR3 is TGTGCCAGCAGCCTCAGCGGGGGGGCCCCCTACGAGCAGTACTTC.

The chain recombines TRBV4-1 with TRBJ1-3; 10 bases map to TRBD1. This CDR3 comprises 14 residues. Per the germline V gene, CDR1 is MGHRA and CDR2 is YSYEKL. The V segment lost 2 bases and the J segment 7 bases; nucleotides outside the gene matches: 2. The CDR3 here is CASSQRQGANTIYF. The CDR3 bases are TGCGCCAGCAGCCAACGACAGGGGGCCAACACCATATATTTT.

The rearrangement joins TRBV5-1 to TRBJ2-2; D gene unclear. The CDR3 extends over 14 amino acids. Germline CDR1 reads SGHRS; CDR2 reads YFSETQ. V was pared by 1 base and J by 1 base, with 5 bases between. The DNA for the CDR3 is TGCGCCAGCAGCTTGAGTCAGAACACCGGGGAGCTGTTTTTT. This gives the protein CASSLSQNTGELFF. The full variable domain, completed using reference TRBV5-1 and TRBJ2-2, is KAGVTQTPRYLIKTRGQQVTLSCSPISGHRSVSWYQQTPGQGLQFLFEYFSETQRNKGNFPGRFSGRQFSNSRSEMNVSTLELGDSALYLCASSLSQNTGELFFGEGSRLTVL.